These 26 T cell receptor beta chains were all obtained from the same sample, sequenced in a study of Graves' ophthalmopathy and Graves' hyperthyroidism. RNA transcripts served as template for amplifying TCR beta CDR3 sequences. In the first round, RT-PCR was carried out with HTBI primers, and a multiplex PCR formed the second round. In TCRdb, the multiplex PCR reads were re-called with MiXCR into one record per CDR3 protein. This sample has a few hundred thousand distinct CDR3 sequences, with roughly 15% found just once. The source material was peripheral blood. The origin of the receptors is a woman aged 18 to 35 with stable Graves' hyperthyroidism.

The chain recombines TRBV12-5 with TRBJ2-7; D unclear. Germline V lookup: CDR1 LGHNT, CDR2 FRNRAP. V was clipped by 2 bases and J by 0 bases, with 20 bases between them. This CDR3 region has 18 residues. The CDR3 spells CASGLRAIGGRHSYEQYF. The CDR3 DNA reads as TGTGCTAGTGGTTTGAGGGCTATCGGCGGCAGACACTCCTACGAGCAGTACTTC.

The rearrangement links TRBV7-2 to TRBJ2-5, with D perhaps TRBD1 or TRBD2 (5 bases each). Germline values: CDR1 SGHTA, CDR2 FQGNSA. Trimming shortened V by 2 bases and J by 2 bases, and 9 bases separated the two germline ends. The CDR3 is made up of 14 amino acids. The CDR3 sequence is CASSLLGVQETQYF. CDR3 coding DNA: TGTGCCAGCAGCTTATTGGGGGTACAAGAGACCCAGTACTTC.

This clonotype appeared many times. The chain uses TRBV7-9 and TRBJ1-1; D gene ambiguous. Germline assignment: CDR1 SEHNR and CDR2 FQNEAQ (reference sequence). V was pared by 5 bases and J by 2 bases, with 12 bases between. The CDR3 is 14 residues long. The CDR3 sequence is CASSAGSLNTEAFF. CDR3 bases: TGTGCCAGCAGCGCTGGCAGCCTTAACACTGAAGCTTTCTTT.

This clonotype appeared a few times. The rearrangement joins TRBV29-1 to TRBJ1-1, with 10 bases lining up with TRBD1. The CDR3 extends over 13 amino acids. The ends lost 8 bases at V and 5 bases at J; junction bases unmatched: 8. In germline, CDR1 is SQVTM, CDR2 ANQGSEA. CDR3 nucleotide sequence: TGCAGCCTTCAGGACAGGGGGGGGACTGAAGCTTTCTTT. Protein product: CSLQDRGGTEAFF.

This clonotype has a count of ten or more. The chain combines TRBV9 with TRBJ1-2, with TRBD1 identical over 7 bases. From germline, CDR1 is SGDLS and CDR2 YYNGEE. After removal of 1 base from V and 4 bases from J, the junction contained 1 base not matched to a gene. This CDR3 is built from 13 residues. CDR3 coding DNA: TGTGCCAGCAGCGTAAGGGACAGCTATGGCTACACCTTC. Protein sequence: CASSVRDSYGYTF. The full variable domain, with the rest looked up from reference TRBV9 and TRBJ1-2, is DSGVTQTPKHLITATGQRVTLRCSPRSGDLSVYWYQQSLDQGLQFLIQYYNGEERAKGNILERFSAQQFPDLHSELNLSSLELGDSALYFCASSVRDSYGYTFGSGTRLTVV.

This clonotype was counted ten times or more. V usage is TRBV27 and J usage is TRBJ1-6; D uncertain. The CDR3 spans 15 residues. The germline V gene has CDR1 MNHEY and CDR2 SMNVEV (reference sequence). The V and J ends lost 4 bases and 10 bases respectively, with 17 bases between them. This CDR3 is CASSSQDPLGSPLHF. CDR3 sequence (DNA): TGTGCCAGCAGTTCACAAGACCCCCTTGGGTCACCCCTCCACTTT.

This clonotype was detected many times. The chain links TRBV5-4 to TRBJ2-7; 9 nucleotides line up with TRBD1. Germline trimming cut 5 bases from V and 7 bases from J; bases unmatched to any gene: 16. Germline CDR1 SGHNT, CDR2 YYREEE (reference sequence). The CDR3 covers 16 residues. CDR3 sequence (DNA): TGTGCCAGCAGTTTAACAGGGGGCGGAATTAATATGGAGCAGTACTTC. The encoded protein is CASSLTGGGINMEQYF.

This clonotype was found many times. At one end, the junction sequence differs from germline, possibly due to a read error. The chain links TRBV27 to TRBJ1-2; weak D call: TRBD1 (5 bases). The CDR3 runs 13 residues. Germline V lookup: CDR1 MNHEY, CDR2 SMNVEV (reference sequence). The CDR3 loop reads CTSSLKGNYGYTF. CDR3 in DNA: TGTACCAGCAGTTTAAAGGGGAACTATGGCTACACCTTC.

In its sample, this clonotype was seen many times. J is TRBJ1-5 and V is TRBV10-2, with D possibly being TRBD1 (5 bases). CDR1 is WSHSY and CDR2 is SAAADI in the germline V gene. Trimming took 3 bases from V and 3 from J, leaving 21 bases between them. The CDR3 has 18 amino acids. CDR3 protein: CASSEPVRVDSANQPQHF. In DNA, the CDR3 is TGCGCCAGCAGTGAACCGGTAAGGGTCGACAGCGCCAATCAGCCCCAGCATTTT.

This sequence joins TRBV5-1 and TRBJ2-6; D not certain. Germline V gene sequence: CDR1 SGHRS, CDR2 YFSETQ. CDR3 size: 15 residues. Trimming took off 4 bases at V and 4 bases at J, with 12 bases between the two ends. The chain's CDR3 is CASSTIGSGANVLTF. CDR3 coding DNA: TGCGCCAGCAGCACAATAGGGTCCGGGGCCAACGTCCTGACTTTC.

In this sample, this clonotype turned up a few times. CDR3 region: CASSLEARTLAGELFF. For the CDR3, the DNA is TGTGCCAGCAGCTTAGAAGCCCGGACCCTGGCGGGGGAGCTGTTTTTT. This chain connects TRBV7-8 to TRBJ2-2, with D unresolved. V was clipped by 1 base and J by 8 bases, with 17 bases between them. CDR3 length: 16 residues. CDR1 is SGHVS, CDR2 FQNEAQ, per germline.

At least ten counts were recorded for this clonotype. The chain links TRBV5-4 to TRBJ1-5; TRBD1 aligns across 8 bases. CDR1 SGHNT and CDR2 YYREEE come from the germline V gene (reference sequence). The CDR3 loop spans 18 amino acids. V lost 0 bases to trimming and J lost 4 bases; unmatched junction nucleotides: 12. CDR3 sequence reads: CASSLAGTGGIQNQPQHF. The CDR3 DNA sequence: TGTGCCAGCAGCTTGGCCGGGACAGGAGGCATTCAAAATCAGCCCCAGCATTTT.

The sample holds many counts of this clonotype. The chain is built from TRBV29-1 and TRBJ1-2; 11 nucleotides align to TRBD1. The CDR3 length is 13 residues. Trimming removed 6 bases from V and 3 bases from J; junction bases left unmatched: 3. The germline V gene has CDR1 SQVTM and CDR2 ANQGSEA. In DNA form, the CDR3 reads TGCAGCGTGGACAGGGGGCGAGACTATGGCTACACCTTC. Its translation is CSVDRGRDYGYTF.

This clonotype showed up many times. V usage is TRBV6-1 and J usage is TRBJ1-2, with a weak D call TRBD1 (5 bases). CDR3 length equals 15 residues. Trimming took 3 bases from V and 5 from J, leaving 16 bases between them. Germline V gene sequence: CDR1 MNHNS, CDR2 SASEGT. The CDR3: CASSDLIQGRYGYTF. The CDR3 nucleotides are TGTGCCAGCAGTGACCTAATTCAGGGAAGGTATGGCTACACCTTC.

V gene TRBV19 combines with J gene TRBJ1-2; D unclear. Germline CDR1 LNHDA, CDR2 SQIVND (reference sequence). This CDR3 is 15 amino acids long. Trimming shortened V by 3 bases and J by 2 bases, and 13 bases separated the two germline ends. The CDR3 protein is CASSIAGVGNYGYTF. For the CDR3, the DNA is TGTGCCAGTAGTATTGCAGGCGTGGGGAACTATGGCTACACCTTC.

This clonotype was detected ten times or more. The chain uses TRBV12-3 or TRBV12-4 and TRBJ1-2, with TRBD1 matching 8 bases. CDR3 length: 13 residues. V lost 5 bases and J lost 3; bases outside the gene matches: 2. This CDR3 reads CASSQGAYYGYTF. In DNA form, the CDR3 reads TGTGCCAGCAGTCAGGGGGCATACTATGGCTACACCTTC.

Points on this clonotype: This may be a read error: a much more frequent sequence differs by one nucleotide. The rearrangement links TRBV5-1 to TRBJ1-1; no reliable D call. This CDR3 region has 13 residues. Germline assignment: CDR1 SGHRS and CDR2 YFSETQ. The CDR3: CAISLSRSTEAFF. As DNA, the CDR3 is TGCGCCATCAGCTTGAGCCGGAGCACTGAAGCTTTCTTT.

This clonotype was seen ten or more times. This chain joins TRBV29-1 and TRBJ1-2; 10 bases align to TRBD1. Per the germline V gene, CDR1 is SQVTM and CDR2 is ANQGSEA. The length of the CDR3 is 12 residues. Trimming took 7 bases from V and 8 from J; bases not matched to a gene: 7. CDR3 in amino acids: CSGRTGGDGYTF. In nucleotides, the CDR3 is TGCAGCGGGAGGACAGGGGGAGACGGCTACACCTTC.

In this sample, this clonotype turned up many times. V is TRBV6-1 and J is TRBJ1-5; perhaps TRBD1 as D (5 bases). Per the germline V gene, CDR1 is MNHNS and CDR2 is SASEGT. The V end was cut by 4 bases, the J end by 4 bases, with 14 bases between. The CDR3 runs 15 residues. The CDR3 region is CASSAVGQLNQPQHF. The DNA for the CDR3 is TGTGCCAGCAGTGCCGTCGGACAATTAAATCAGCCCCAGCATTTT.

This clonotype was seen at least ten times. This chain uses TRBV7-2 with TRBJ2-6; no clear D. V lost 3 bases and J lost 0, with 12 bases in between. The CDR3 totals 17 residues. Germline V gene sequence: CDR1 SGHTA, CDR2 FQGNSA. CDR3 amino acids: CASSFPPSASGANVLTF. The CDR3 coding sequence is TGTGCCAGCAGCTTCCCACCCAGCGCCTCTGGGGCCAACGTCCTGACTTTC.

This clonotype is a singleton in its sample. The chain has TRBV5-1 and TRBJ2-7; 10 nucleotides match TRBD2. This CDR3 has 16 amino acids. The germline V gene has CDR1 SGHRS and CDR2 YFSETQ. Trimming took 0 bases from V and 1 from J; bases not matched to a gene: 4. The CDR3 sequence: CASSLVGLAESYEQYF. The CDR3 DNA is TGCGCCAGCAGCTTGGTAGGACTAGCGGAGTCCTACGAGCAGTACTTC. The full variable domain, with the rest looked up from reference TRBV5-1 and TRBJ2-7, is KAGVTQTPRYLIKTRGQQVTLSCSPISGHRSVSWYQQTPGQGLQFLFEYFSETQRNKGNFPGRFSGRQFSNSRSEMNVSTLELGDSALYLCASSLVGLAESYEQYFGPGTRLTVT.

This clonotype was found many times. The chain uses TRBV3-1 and TRBJ1-1; 8 bases match TRBD1. This CDR3 spans 13 amino acids. Germline CDR1 LGHDT, CDR2 YNNKEL (reference sequence). V shed 7 bases, J shed 4 bases, and the junction held 5 bases outside the gene matches. For the CDR3, the DNA is TGTGCCAGCACTGACAGGGGATCCACTGAAGCTTTCTTT. Its translation is CASTDRGSTEAFF. Variable domain in full (rest from reference TRBV3-1 and TRBJ1-1): DTAVSQTPKYLVTQMGNDKSIKCEQNLGHDTMYWYKQDSKKFLKIMFSYNNKELIINETVPNRFSPKSPDKAHLNLHINSLELGDSAVYFCASTDRGSTEAFFGQGTRLTVV.

This clonotype was detected many times. The J gene is TRBJ1-3, the V gene TRBV7-9, with D unresolved. The germline gives CDR1 SEHNR, CDR2 FQNEAQ (reference sequence). With 5 bases removed from V and 6 bases from J, the gap between germline ends came to 8 bases. The CDR3 loop spans 12 amino acids. CDR3 sequence (DNA): TGTGCCAGCAGCCCCGTAGCAAACACCATATATTTT. It encodes CASSPVANTIYF.

This clonotype appeared many times. This chain joins TRBV20-1 and TRBJ2-5; D might be TRBD2 (5 bases). Trimming took off 5 bases at V and 4 bases at J, with 14 bases between the two ends. The V gene's germline CDR1 is DFQATT and CDR2 SNEGSKA (reference sequence). The CDR3 runs 13 residues. The CDR3 nucleotides are TGCAGTGCTTTTCACGGAGGCGGAGAGACCCAGTACTTC. Translated: CSAFHGGGETQYF.

This clonotype has ten or more counts. The chain combines TRBV24-1 with TRBJ1-5; a possible D gene is TRBD1 (5 bases). There are 14 residues in the CDR3. The germline V gene has CDR1 KGHDR and CDR2 SFDVKD. The V end lost 5 bases, the J end lost 7 bases, and 14 bases lay between the germline ends. The CDR3 bases are TGTGCCACCAGTGGTCATCCCCAGGGACAGCCCCAGCATTTT. This gives the protein CATSGHPQGQPQHF.

This clonotype appeared many times. The rearrangement links TRBV18 to TRBJ2-7; D is undetermined. Germline V gene lookup returns CDR1 KGHSH and CDR2 LQKENI. The CDR3 is 13 residues long. V was trimmed by 1 base and J by 7 bases, leaving 11 bases between them. The CDR3 loop reads CASSPQEGWEQYF. The CDR3 DNA reads as TGTGCCAGCTCACCACAGGAAGGGTGGGAGCAGTACTTC. Combining the CDR3 with reference TRBV18 and TRBJ2-7 gives the whole variable domain NAGVMQNPRHLVRRRGQEARLRCSPMKGHSHVYWYRQLPEEGLKFMVYLQKENIIDESGMPKERFSAEFPKEGPSILRIQQVVRGDSAAYFCASSPQEGWEQYFGPGTRLTVT.